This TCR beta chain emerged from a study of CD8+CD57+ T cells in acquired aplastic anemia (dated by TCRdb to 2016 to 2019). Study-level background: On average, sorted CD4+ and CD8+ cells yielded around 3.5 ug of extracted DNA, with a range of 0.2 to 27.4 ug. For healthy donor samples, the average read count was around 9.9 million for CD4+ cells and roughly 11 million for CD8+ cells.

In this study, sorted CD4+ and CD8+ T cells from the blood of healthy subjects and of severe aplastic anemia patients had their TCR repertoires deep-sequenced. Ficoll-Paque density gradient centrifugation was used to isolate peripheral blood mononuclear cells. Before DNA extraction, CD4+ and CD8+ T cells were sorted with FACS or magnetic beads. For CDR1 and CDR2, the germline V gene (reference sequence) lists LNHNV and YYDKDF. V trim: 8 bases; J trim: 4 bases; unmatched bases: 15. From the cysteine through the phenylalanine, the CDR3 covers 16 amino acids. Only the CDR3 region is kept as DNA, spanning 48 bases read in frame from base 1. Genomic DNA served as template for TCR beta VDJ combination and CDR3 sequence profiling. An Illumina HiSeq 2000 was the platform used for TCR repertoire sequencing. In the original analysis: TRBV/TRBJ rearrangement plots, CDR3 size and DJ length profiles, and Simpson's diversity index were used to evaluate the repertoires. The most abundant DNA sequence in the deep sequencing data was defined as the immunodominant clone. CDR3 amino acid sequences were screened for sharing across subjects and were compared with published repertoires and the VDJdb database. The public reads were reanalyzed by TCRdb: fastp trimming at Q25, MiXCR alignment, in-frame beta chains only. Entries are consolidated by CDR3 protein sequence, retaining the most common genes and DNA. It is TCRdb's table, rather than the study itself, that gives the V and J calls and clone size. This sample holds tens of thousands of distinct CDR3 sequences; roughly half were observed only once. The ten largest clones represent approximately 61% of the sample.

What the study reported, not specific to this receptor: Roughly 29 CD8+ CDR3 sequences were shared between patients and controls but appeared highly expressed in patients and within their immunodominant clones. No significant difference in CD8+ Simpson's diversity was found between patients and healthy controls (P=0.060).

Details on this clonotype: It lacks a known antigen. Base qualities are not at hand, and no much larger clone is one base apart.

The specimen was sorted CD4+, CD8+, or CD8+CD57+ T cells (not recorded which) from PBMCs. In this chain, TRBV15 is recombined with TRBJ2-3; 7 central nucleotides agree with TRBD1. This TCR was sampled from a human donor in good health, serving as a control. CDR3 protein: CATGRGSQGVSDTQYF. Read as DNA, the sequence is TGTGCCACCGGTCGGGGTTCTCAGGGGGTTTCAGATACGCAGTATTTT.